This T cell receptor (beta chain) was identified in a study of cytomegalovirus exposure and HLA in healthy donors. A word on this clone: Its matching antigen is unknown.

Overall study results and limits: Analyses of presence/absence relied on an assumption of roughly uniform sequencing depth across donors.

As for the donors, each was a healthy bone marrow donor. Looked up from germline, CDR1 is MNHNS and CDR2 is SASEGT. J was trimmed by 2 bases and V by 9 bases; bases with no gene match: 10. This CDR3 has 14 residues. The PCR ran on 60 Vbeta and 13 Jbeta primers. The protocol was immunoSEQ multiplex PCR, while the TCRdb copy is restricted to in-frame clones and leaves out a portion. The table has more than 150,000 clones, around three quarters seen once; the top ten hold approximately 1.5%. J is TRBJ2-7 and V is TRBV6-1; TRBD1 agrees at 7 bases. Sequencing was carried out using PBMCs. The sequence was obtained from a man aged 40-49 years in good health and CMV-seronegative. The CDR3 loop is CASIRTGVTYEQYF. The CDR3 region has the DNA TGTGCCAGTATAAGAACAGGGGTCACCTACGAGCAGTACTTC.